A selection of T cell receptor beta chains follows, all from one sample in a study of T cells in Graves' hyperthyroidism and ophthalmopathy. Each CDR3 protein is one row after TCRdb ran MiXCR on the multiplex PCR reads. The sample comprises over 650,000 distinct CDR3 sequences, less than 20% of which are singletons, and under 8.5% rests with the top ten. Sequenced: blood. These receptors were obtained from a man between 18 and 29 years old with Graves' hyperthyroidism. The CDR3 runs from the conserved cysteine through the conserved F or W. The D gene is left open where the match is weak. Size is stated for part of the rows, as once, few or many counts, or as a class when the clone is expanded.

size | J | V | length | D | DNA | CDR3
many | TRBJ2-3 | TRBV4-2 | 15 | TRBD1 | TGTGCCAGCGGGACAGCTTACTCCTCCACAGATACGCAGTATTTT | CASGTAYSSTDTQYF
- | TRBJ2-3 | TRBV20-1 | 14 | - | TGCAGTGCTAGAGATGGGGGTTTGACCGATACGCAGTATTTT | CSARDGGLTDTQYF
many | TRBJ2-7 | TRBV28 | 12 | - | TGTGCCAGCAGTTTAATCGCGGGGGAGCAGTACTTC | CASSLIAGEQYF
many | TRBJ1-5 | TRBV6-1 | 17 | - | TGTGCCTGCTACCCGGGACATCTTCTATTTAGCAATCAGCCCCAGCATTTT | CACYPGHLLFSNQPQHF
many | TRBJ1-5 | TRBV20-1 | 18 | - | TGCAGTGCTAGCGATATACAGGGTGGCCCTCATGGCAATCAGCCCCAGCATTTT | CSASDIQGGPHGNQPQHF
many | TRBJ1-1 | TRBV12-3/TRBV12-4 | 13 | - | TGTGCCAGCAGTTTAGTTTGGGGGACTGAAGCTTTCTTT | CASSLVWGTEAFF
many | TRBJ2-7 | TRBV29-1 | 12 | TRBD1 | TGCAGCGCTCAAGACAGGGCCTACGAGCAGTACTTC | CSAQDRAYEQYF
few | TRBJ2-1 | TRBV11-2 | 18 | TRBD2 | TGTGCCAGCAGCTTAGATCGAATGGGCGGGAGGTCCTACAATGAGCAGTTCTTC | CASSLDRMGGRSYNEQFF
many | TRBJ2-7 | TRBV20-1 | 14 | TRBD1 | TGCAGTGCTACACCCGGGACAGGGGCCTACGAGCAGTACTTC | CSATPGTGAYEQYF
few | TRBJ2-1 | TRBV24-1 | 16 | TRBD2 | TGTGCCACCAGTTGGGTTAGCGGGAGGGGGTACAATGAGCAGTTCTTC | CATSWVSGRGYNEQFF
- | TRBJ1-3 | TRBV7-3 | 14 | - | TGTGCCAGCAGCTTAACGCCAGCAGGAAACACCATATATTTT | CASSLTPAGNTIYF
few | TRBJ2-7 | TRBV2 | 15 | - | TGTGCCAGCAGCCGCTCCTGGCAGAGCTCCTACGAGCAGTACTTC | CASSRSWQSSYEQYF
- | TRBJ2-1 | TRBV29-1 | 15 | - | TGCAGCGGGGCGTTGGCGCCGAGCTCCTACAATGAGCAGTTCTTC | CSGALAPSSYNEQFF
- | TRBJ2-1 | TRBV27 | 13 | - | TGTGCCAGCAGTTTACACAGGGTCAATGAGCAGTTCTTC | CASSLHRVNEQFF
many | TRBJ1-2 | TRBV28 | 16 | - | TGTGCCAGCAGTTTACGGGAGGGCCGGAACCACTATGGCTACACCTTC | CASSLREGRNHYGYTF
- | TRBJ2-7 | TRBV29-1 | 14 | TRBD2 | TGCAGCGTCGTACTAGCGGGAAGCTCCTACGAGCAGTACTTC | CSVVLAGSSYEQYF
- | TRBJ2-3 | TRBV4-1 | 16 | TRBD2 | TGCGCCAGCAGCCAAGACGGCGGGAGGCGAGCAGATACGCAGTATTTT | CASSQDGGRRADTQYF
few | TRBJ2-5 | TRBV7-2 | 20 | TRBD2 | TGTGCCAGCAGCTCTCCCCGGTGGGGGGCTAGCGGGAGGAACACGGAGACCCAGTACTTC | CASSSPRWGASGRNTETQYF
- | TRBJ2-7 | TRBV7-9 | 16 | TRBD2 | TGTGCCAGCAGCTTCCTCGGACTAGCGGGGGAATACGAGCAGTACTTC | CASSFLGLAGEYEQYF
- | TRBJ2-2 | TRBV13 | 16 | - | TGTGCCAGCACCATAGTGGCAGAGGGGGGAACCGGGGAGCTGTTTTTT | CASTIVAEGGTGELFF
few | TRBJ2-3 | TRBV9 | 14 | - | TGTGCCAGCAGCGTAGGGGTTAGCACAGATACGCAGTATTTT | CASSVGVSTDTQYF
many | TRBJ2-7 | TRBV6-2/TRBV6-3 | 15 | TRBD2 | TGTGCCAGCAACCCTGGGACTAGCGGCTCCTACGAGCAGTACTTC | CASNPGTSGSYEQYF